The clone carrying this T cell receptor beta chain has a handful of counts. The antigen remains unidentified. This sample was included in a study of identical twins. TCRdb reprocessed the 5' RACE reads via MiXCR and lists one record per CDR3 protein. The sample contains some 590,000 distinct CDR3 sequences, over 8.5% of which appear only once. Study conclusions and caveats: A lower insertion count was a feature of abundant cord blood beta clonotypes, with no such feature in memory repertoires. Out-of-frame beta chain sequences displayed weaker excess sharing between twins. Within twin pairs, the out-of-frame alpha sequences they shared showed excess low generation probability.

The CDR3 length is 13 residues. Germline V gene lookup returns CDR1 MNHNS and CDR2 SASEGT. V lost 7 bases, J lost 6 bases, and 6 bases stayed unmatched. These data also featured in a second study, about yellow fever vaccine responses in identical twins.

Sample: PBMCs. The clonotype comes from a woman younger than 35 in good health. The rearrangement joins TRBV6-1 to TRBJ2-3; TRBD1 matches at 8 bases. The CDR3 here is CASNRQGRDTQYF. The CDR3, as DNA: TGTGCCAGCAACAGACAGGGGAGGGATACGCAGTATTTT.